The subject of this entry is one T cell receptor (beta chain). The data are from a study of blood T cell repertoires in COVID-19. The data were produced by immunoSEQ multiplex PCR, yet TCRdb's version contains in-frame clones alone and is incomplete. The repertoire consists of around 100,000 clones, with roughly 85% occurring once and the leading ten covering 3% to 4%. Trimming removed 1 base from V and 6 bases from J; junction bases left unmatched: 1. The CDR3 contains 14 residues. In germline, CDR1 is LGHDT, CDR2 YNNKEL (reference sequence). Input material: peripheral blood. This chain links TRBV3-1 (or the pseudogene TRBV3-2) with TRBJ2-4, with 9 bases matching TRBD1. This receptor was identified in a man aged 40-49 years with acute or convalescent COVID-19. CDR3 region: CASSQGDRANIQYF. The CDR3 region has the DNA TGTGCCAGCAGCCAAGGGGACAGGGCAAACATTCAGTACTTC.